A single sample is the source of the 22 T cell receptor beta chains below, sequenced in a study of T cell responses to AZD1222 COVID-19 vaccine. The method was immunoSEQ multiplex PCR; TCRdb's version includes in-frame clones alone and lacks a portion of them. The sample yields 90,000 to 120,000 clones, roughly 84% seen once. This sample comprised peripheral blood, obtained on day 0 of AZD1222 vaccination. These TCRs come from an adult in good health.

This rearrangement joins TRBV28 to TRBJ2-7; D remains ambiguous. The germline gives CDR1 MDHEN, CDR2 SYDVKM. The CDR3 is 14 residues long. V lost 3 bases and J 0 bases, leaving 9 bases between the germline ends. This chain's CDR3 is CASSLERISYEQYF. The CDR3 DNA reads as TGTGCCAGCAGTTTGGAGCGCATCTCCTACGAGCAGTACTTC. The variable domain in full, with the rest retrieved from reference TRBV28 and TRBJ2-7, is DVKVTQSSRYLVKRTGEKVFLECVQDMDHENMFWYRQDPGLGLRLIYFSYDVKMKEKGDIPEGYSVSREKKERFSLILESASTNQTSMYLCASSLERISYEQYFGPGTRLTVT.

The gene calls are TRBV7-5 and TRBJ2-7; the table's TRBD2 call for D was not verified on the DNA. TRBV7-5 is designated a pseudogene. The CDR3 consists of 17 residues. CDR3 amino acids: CVRSLRIQSGGHGEQYF. The DNA for the CDR3 is TGTGTCAGAAGCTTGCGGATACAAAGCGGGGGGCATGGGGAGCAGTACTTC.

This chain uses TRBV9 with TRBJ1-2; D not certain. Germline assignment: CDR1 SGDLS and CDR2 YYNGEE. Trimming pared 4 bases from V and 0 bases from J, leaving 10 bases between. This CDR3 comprises 14 residues. The CDR3 region has the DNA TGTGCCAGCAGCTCCCGACGAACTAACTATGGCTACACCTTC. This encodes CASSSRRTNYGYTF.

The chain links TRBV5-1 to TRBJ2-7; 10 bases agree with TRBD1. The CDR3 spans 15 residues. Trimming cost V 0 bases and J 3 bases; bases outside gene matches: 3. The germline CDR1 and CDR2 sequences are SGHRS and YFSETQ. CDR3: CASSLAGTGVYEQYF. DNA for the CDR3: TGCGCCAGCAGCTTGGCCGGGACAGGGGTCTACGAGCAGTACTTC.

The V call is TRBV5-1, the J call TRBJ1-1, with TRBD1 matching 11 bases. With 5 bases clipped from V and 4 bases from J, the junction kept 10 bases outside the gene matches. This CDR3 is built from 16 residues. Germline CDR1 is SGHRS and CDR2 is YFSETQ. The CDR3 is CASSHGTGGSGTEAFF. CDR3 bases: TGCGCCAGCAGTCACGGGACAGGGGGTTCCGGCACTGAAGCTTTCTTT.

This chain connects TRBV27 to TRBJ1-1; a weak D match, TRBD1 (6 bases). Germline lookup yields CDR1 MNHEY and CDR2 SMNVEV (reference sequence). Trimming left V 8 bases short and J 5 bases short, with 18 bases between. This CDR3 has 14 residues. The CDR3: CASWREKGVTEAFF. CDR3 bases: TGTGCCAGCTGGAGGGAGAAGGGGGTAACTGAAGCTTTCTTT.

The chain links TRBV10-3 to TRBJ1-6; no firm D call. Germline CDR1 and CDR2: ENHRY and SYGVKD. The CDR3 is made up of 13 amino acids. V was cut by 0 bases and J by 10 bases, with 7 bases left in between. The CDR3, as DNA: TGTGCCATCAGTGAGTCGGAAAAATCACCCCTCCACTTT. Its translation is CAISESEKSPLHF.

For this clone: A junction boundary mismatches the germline segment, possibly from a read error. The rearrangement uses TRBV2 and TRBJ1-5, with 7 bases lining up with TRBD1. CDR1 and CDR2 from the germline V gene are SNHLY and FYNNEI. The CDR3 runs 14 residues. The CDR3 sequence is CASSEGQGKQPQHF. The DNA for the CDR3 is TGTGCCAGCAGTGAAGGACAGGGCAAGCAGCCCCAGCATTTT.

The chain joins TRBV7-6 to TRBJ2-7; 8 positions match TRBD1. CDR1 SGHVS and CDR2 FNYEAQ come from the germline V gene. CDR3 length: 18 amino acids. J gave up 7 bases and V 1 base, and 18 bases lay outside the gene matches. CDR3: CASSLEAGGHRGIGEQYF. Here the CDR3 DNA reads TGTGCCAGCAGCTTAGAAGCAGGGGGCCACCGCGGGATTGGGGAGCAGTACTTC.

V usage is TRBV7-9 and J usage is TRBJ1-4; no firm D call. Germline loops: CDR1 SEHNR, CDR2 FQNEAQ (reference sequence). The CDR3 length is 16 residues. Trimming stripped 0 bases from V and 1 base from J, with 9 bases between. In DNA, the CDR3 is TGTGCCAGCAGCTTAGCGCTCTCAGAAACTAATGAAAAACTGTTTTTT. Its translation is CASSLALSETNEKLFF.

The chain carries TRBV5-6 and TRBJ1-6; no firm D call. The germline gives CDR1 SGHDT, CDR2 YYEEEE. The CDR3 loop spans 15 amino acids. Trimming took off 2 bases at V and 5 bases at J, with 11 bases between the two ends. The CDR3 reads CASSFEVKDNSPLHF. The CDR3 DNA reads as TGTGCCAGCAGCTTTGAGGTCAAGGATAATTCACCCCTCCACTTT.

The genes are TRBV9 and TRBJ2-1; the match to TRBD1 covers 7 bases. Germline values: CDR1 SGDLS, CDR2 YYNGEE. This CDR3 has 15 residues. Losses at the gene ends were 3 bases for V and 4 bases for J; bases not matched to a gene: 7. CDR3 amino acids: CASSATGTEYNEQFF. CDR3 nucleotides: TGTGCCAGCAGCGCAACCGGGACAGAGTACAATGAGCAGTTCTTC.

This clone was counted only a few times. The V call is TRBV19, the J call TRBJ2-3, with 7 bases aligning to TRBD2. In germline, CDR1 is LNHDA, CDR2 SQIVND (reference sequence). V lost 7 bases, J lost 1 base, and 8 bases stayed unmatched. The CDR3 loop spans 15 amino acids. CDR3 DNA sequence: TGTGCCAGTACTTTCAGCGGGGTCGGCACAGATACGCAGTATTTT. It translates to CASTFSGVGTDTQYF.

This chain joins TRBV7-9 and TRBJ2-3; D is unresolved. The V end was cut by 5 bases, the J end by 2 bases, with 5 bases between. The CDR3 has 12 residues. Germline CDR1 reads SEHNR; CDR2 reads FQNEAQ (reference sequence). Written as DNA, the CDR3 is TGTGCCAGCAGCCCAGACACAGATACGCAGTATTTT. Its translation is CASSPDTDTQYF.

This clone was detected only a few times. The rearrangement joins TRBV29-1 to TRBJ1-2, with 7 bases matching TRBD1. This CDR3 has 14 amino acids. CDR1 is SQVTM, CDR2 ANQGSEA, per germline. After removal of 7 bases from V and 8 bases from J, the junction contained 16 bases not matched to a gene. CDR3 residues: CSGSLLQGIGGYTF. The CDR3 DNA is TGCAGCGGGAGTTTATTACAGGGGATCGGCGGCTACACCTTC. The full variable domain, its missing parts supplied by reference TRBV29-1 and TRBJ1-2, is SAVISQKPSRDICQRGTSLTIQCQVDSQVTMMFWYRQQPGQSLTLIATANQGSEATYESGFVIDKFPISRPNLTFSTLTVSNMSPEDSSIYLCSGSLLQGIGGYTFGSGTRLTVV.

The chain carries TRBV5-6 and TRBJ1-2; 12 positions match TRBD1. Germline lookup yields CDR1 SGHDT and CDR2 YYEEEE. There are 15 residues in the CDR3. With V trimmed by 4 bases and J by 7 bases, 8 bases remained unmatched. The CDR3 protein is CASSLTGTGGTGYTF. In DNA form, the CDR3 reads TGTGCCAGCAGCCTAACCGGGACAGGGGGCACTGGCTACACCTTC.

The chain couples TRBV7-2 to TRBJ2-4; 8 bases are a match to TRBD2. The V gene's germline CDR1 is SGHTA and CDR2 FQGNSA. The CDR3 is 15 residues long. J was trimmed by 6 bases and V by 1 base; bases with no gene match: 5. CDR3 sequence reads: CASSLGTSRGNIQYF. The CDR3 DNA follows: TGTGCCAGCAGCTTAGGGACTAGCAGGGGAAACATTCAGTACTTC.

The chain employs TRBV5-6 and TRBJ2-3; D uncertain. This CDR3 region has 15 residues. Looked up from germline, CDR1 is SGHDT and CDR2 is YYEEEE. V was trimmed by 0 bases and J by 0 bases, leaving 8 bases between them. The CDR3: CASSLGQSSTDTQYF. The DNA for the CDR3 is TGTGCCAGCAGCTTGGGGCAGTCTAGCACAGATACGCAGTATTTT.

This clone was found once. V usage is TRBV9 and J usage is TRBJ2-5; weak D call: TRBD2 (5 bases). Trimming cost V 6 bases and J 3 bases, with 18 bases left between them. Germline CDR1 is SGDLS and CDR2 is YYNGEE. This CDR3 region has 15 residues. CDR3 protein: CASTFDLANEETQYF. For the CDR3, the DNA is TGTGCCAGCACTTTCGACCTAGCAAACGAAGAGACCCAGTACTTC.

The chain links TRBV28 to TRBJ2-3; D may match TRBD1 or TRBD2 (6 bases each). The CDR3 sequence is 15 residues long. Germline loops: CDR1 MDHEN, CDR2 SYDVKM. V was pared by 11 bases and J by 2 bases, with 20 bases between. The CDR3 DNA sequence: TGTGCCTGCTTCGCGCCGGGGGCCCCCACAGATACGCAGTATTTT. Its translation: CACFAPGAPTDTQYF.

The V gene is TRBV9, the J gene TRBJ1-1; D is unresolved. V was pared by 0 bases and J by 4 bases, with 10 bases between. Germline V gene sequence: CDR1 SGDLS, CDR2 YYNGEE. CDR3 length: 14 residues. The CDR3 bases are TGTGCCAGCAGCGTAGAACATATTTTCACTGAAGCTTTCTTT. Translation gives CASSVEHIFTEAFF.

This clone came up once. The J gene is TRBJ2-2, the V gene TRBV12-3 or TRBV12-4; D is possibly TRBD1 or TRBD2 (5 bases each). This CDR3 is 12 amino acids long. V shed 2 bases and J shed 8 bases, with 6 bases lying between them. This CDR3 reads CASSLWGGELFF. CDR3 DNA sequence: TGTGCCAGCAGTTTATGGGGGGGGGAGCTGTTTTTT.